These 17 T cell receptor beta chains were sequenced from one sample in a study of blood T cells in healthy people across ages. Then a second PCR, running roughly 7 to 11 cycles, was carried out with a sample-barcoded 5' primer and a J-beta primer mix. TCRdb redid the calling of the 5' RACE reads with MiXCR, one entry per CDR3 protein. The table includes about 640,000 distinct CDR3 sequences, roughly three fifths detected once. Sequenced material: blood. All receptors derive from a man aged 55 to 70 in good health.

The J gene is TRBJ2-3, the V gene TRBV9, with 7 nucleotides matching TRBD2. The CDR3 extends over 15 amino acids. J lost 0 bases, V lost 1 base, and 2 bases had no gene match. Germline assignment: CDR1 SGDLS and CDR2 YYNGEE. The CDR3, as DNA: TGTGCCAGCAGCGTAAGGGAGGGAAGCACAGATACGCAGTATTTT. This sequence encodes CASSVREGSTDTQYF.

This clonotype was detected only a few times. The rearrangement joins TRBV21-1 to TRBJ1-6; the D call of TRBD1 is as the table states it, not checked on the DNA. TRBV21-1 is a recognized pseudogene. The CDR3 runs 16 residues. CDR3: CASSLMGRHRSTPLHF. CDR3 in DNA: TGTGCCAGCAGCCTCATGGGCCGCCACAGGTCTACACCCCTCCACTTT.

This chain links TRBV20-1 with TRBJ2-7; TRBD2 is a possible D gene (5 bases). The CDR3 is 12 amino acids. V was clipped by 6 bases and J by 3 bases, with 12 bases between them. CDR1 is DFQATT, CDR2 SNEGSKA, per germline (reference sequence). CDR3 sequence: CSALTRGYEQYF. The DNA of the CDR3 is TGCAGTGCCCTTACACGGGGCTACGAGCAGTACTTC.

The gene calls are TRBV28 and TRBJ2-1, with D perhaps TRBD2 (5 bases). V lost 5 bases, J lost 6 bases, and 14 bases lay in between. CDR1 and CDR2 (germline): MDHEN, SYDVKM. This CDR3 is built from 14 residues. This CDR3 reads CASSPPRAGNEQFF. The DNA of the CDR3 is TGTGCCAGCAGTCCCCCGAGGGCGGGCAATGAGCAGTTCTTC.

This rearrangement joins TRBV19 to TRBJ1-1; D gene uncertain. Trimming took off 3 bases at V and 0 bases at J, with 11 bases between the two ends. Germline V lookup: CDR1 LNHDA, CDR2 SQIVND (reference sequence). The CDR3 loop spans 15 amino acids. CDR3 protein: CASSMLGPMNTEAFF. In DNA, the CDR3 is TGTGCCAGTAGTATGTTGGGTCCCATGAACACTGAAGCTTTCTTT.

CDR3 DNA: TGCGCCAGCAGCCAAGATGTAGCAGGGAATTCACCCCTCCACTTT. Protein product: CASSQDVAGNSPLHF. The rearrangement links TRBV4-1 to TRBJ1-6; D possibly corresponds to TRBD1 (5 bases). V was clipped by 0 bases and J by 7 bases, with 10 bases between them. This CDR3 contains 15 residues. Germline lookup yields CDR1 MGHRA and CDR2 YSYEKL.

This clonotype was observed at least ten times. The J gene is TRBJ2-3, the V gene TRBV5-1; D is ambiguous. Trimming stripped 0 bases from V and 1 base from J, with 9 bases between. The CDR3 has 15 residues. CDR1 is SGHRS and CDR2 is YFSETQ in the germline V gene. CDR3 sequence (DNA): TGCGCCAGCAGCTTGGACAGTCCAGGCACAGATACGCAGTATTTT. It translates to CASSLDSPGTDTQYF.

The V gene is TRBV5-1, the J gene TRBJ2-1; the D is unclear. V shed 0 bases and J shed 4 bases, with 11 bases lying between them. Germline CDR1 reads SGHRS; CDR2 reads YFSETQ. The length of the CDR3 is 15 residues. CDR3 sequence reads: CASSLAGLDYNEQFF. CDR3 in DNA: TGCGCCAGCAGCTTGGCCGGGCTTGATTACAATGAGCAGTTCTTC.

The J gene is TRBJ2-3, the V gene TRBV20-1; 9 bases are shared with TRBD2. The CDR3 runs 17 residues. Germline-derived CDR1 and CDR2 are DFQATT and SNEGSKA (reference sequence). V shed 3 bases and J 6 bases; nucleotides not matched to a gene: 16. The CDR3 DNA reads as TGCAGTGCTAGTTGGCTAGCGGGGATAGGTCATGGGGATACGCAGTATTTT. Translated: CSASWLAGIGHGDTQYF.

Many counts were recorded for this clonotype. This chain connects TRBV6-2 or TRBV6-3 to TRBJ2-1; 7 bases are a match to TRBD2. V was pared by 4 bases and J by 0 bases, with 3 bases of the junction left unmatched. Germline-derived CDR1 and CDR2 are MNHEY and SVGEGT. This CDR3 spans 15 amino acids. The CDR3 DNA reads as TGTGCCAGCAGTTCTTTAGCGGGCTCCTACAATGAGCAGTTCTTC. This gives the protein CASSSLAGSYNEQFF.

This clonotype was picked up a small number of times. The genes are TRBV20-1 and TRBJ2-7; 8 bases map to TRBD2. The CDR3 sequence is 14 residues long. CDR1 is DFQATT and CDR2 is SNEGSKA in the germline V gene (reference sequence). V gave up 5 bases and J gave up 10 bases; unmatched junction bases: 16. The CDR3 reads CSAWTSSSSRAQYF. The CDR3 DNA is TGCAGTGCTTGGACTAGCTCTTCCTCTCGGGCCCAGTACTTC.

This rearrangement joins TRBV4-1 to TRBJ2-3, with 8 nucleotides matching TRBD2. With 1 base clipped from V and 2 bases from J, the junction kept 2 bases outside the gene matches. Germline CDR1 reads MGHRA; CDR2 reads YSYEKL. CDR3 length: 15 residues. CDR3 nucleotides: TGCGCCAGCAGCCAAGGCGGGGGGCACACAGATACGCAGTATTTT. It translates to CASSQGGGHTDTQYF.

This clonotype occurred a few times. This chain uses TRBV12-3 or TRBV12-4 with TRBJ2-3; tentative D call: TRBD2 (6 bases). The germline V and J ends were trimmed by 2 bases and 5 bases, with 8 bases remaining between them. CDR3 length: 13 residues. CDR3 residues: CASSLRRGDTQYF. For the CDR3, the DNA is TGTGCCAGCAGTTTAAGGAGGGGAGATACGCAGTATTTT.

The chain is built from TRBV10-3 and TRBJ1-2, with D perhaps matching TRBD1 (6 bases). This CDR3 is 13 amino acids long. Per the germline V gene, CDR1 is ENHRY and CDR2 is SYGVKD. V was cut by 6 bases and J by 3 bases, with 11 bases left in between. The CDR3: CAISAGGYYGYTF. The CDR3 DNA is TGTGCCATCAGCGCTGGGGGCTACTATGGCTACACCTTC.

This chain uses TRBV15 with TRBJ2-7; TRBD2 matches 8 bases. Germline V gene sequence: CDR1 LNHNV, CDR2 YYDKDF (reference sequence). The CDR3 runs to 13 residues. J was trimmed by 4 bases and V by 1 base; bases with no gene match: 0. CDR3 loop: CATSRGLAYEQYF. CDR3 in DNA: TGTGCCACCAGCAGAGGACTAGCGTACGAGCAGTACTTC.

This clonotype has more than one count but fewer than ten. The rearrangement uses TRBV5-6 and TRBJ2-7; possibly TRBD1 for D (5 bases). The J call may be mistaken, given a closer DNA end match to TRBJ2-5. CDR1 and CDR2 (germline): SGHDT, YYEEEE. The CDR3 consists of 12 residues. The CDR3 DNA follows: TGTGCCAGCAGCTGGCAGGGAGAGACCCAGTACTTC. Translating gives CASSWQGETQYF.

This clonotype has a handful of counts. This chain connects TRBV6-1 to TRBJ2-3, with 11 bases fitting TRBD2. The CDR3 has 16 residues. Germline V gene lookup returns CDR1 MNHNS and CDR2 SASEGT. J lost 8 bases, V lost 2 bases, and 9 bases had no gene match. CDR3 DNA sequence: TGTGCCAGCAGTGAAATCCCTAGCGGGGGGTCGGGTACGCAGTATTTT. As protein: CASSEIPSGGSGTQYF.